This TCR beta chain is from a study of blood T cell repertoires in COVID-19 (TCRdb year 2020). As for the study more broadly: Collaborator samples came from the United States, Italy and Spain and covered acute and convalescent phases of COVID-19. The prospective study material was composed of cDNA or gDNA derived from T cells, B-cell-depleted T cells, or PBMCs. The repertoires were released in a freely available public database meant as a resource for research on the immune response to SARS-CoV-2. Subjects who had been exposed to COVID-19, were actively infected with it, or had recovered from it provided the deeply sampled blood TCRbeta repertoires that made up the dataset. The sample metadata nearly always contained a de-identified subject ID, COVID-19 status, age in years and sex. The samples were drawn from two sources: the first 160 participants of the ongoing ImmuneRACE study, and 950 to 1,500 subjects contributed by 6 global collaborators. Where HLA class I and class II types were available, the types were taken from metadata supplied by the sample provider, not from assay-based typing.

For this clone: Its antigen has not been determined. Base qualities are not provided; no much larger clone lies one nucleotide away.

Enrolling through a virtual design, the prospective study's participants ranged in age from roughly 18 to 89 years and lived across approximately 25 United States geographic areas. Cohort assignment in the prospective study relied on participant-reported clinical history from a screening survey and a study questionnaire. Recovered participants in ImmuneRACE Cohort 3 were defined by two consecutive negative NP/OP PCR tests, clearance by a healthcare professional, or resolution of symptoms. In the prospective study, whole blood, serum and a nasopharyngeal or oropharyngeal swab were collected from each participant by mobile phlebotomists. Prospective study participants could optionally give additional blood draws and questionnaires over an approximately two-month period. Before DNA extraction, prospective study blood samples were shipped either frozen or at room temperature. Here is what the overall study found, with its caveats: The amount of clinical and demographic metadata varied by source and participant and was provided uncurated.

TCRbeta CDR3 regions were amplified from genomic DNA by means of the immunoSEQ Assay, a bias-controlled multiplex PCR. The study's own analysis went as follows. The number of nucleated cells in each sample was estimated by amplification of reference gene primers within the assay. To quantify the absolute abundance of each unique TCRbeta CDR3 rearrangement, sequence reads were collapsed and filtered. For each sample, productive Simpson clonality was calculated as the square root of Simpson's diversity index across productive rearrangements. TCRdb stores this immuneACCESS table with in-frame sequences only. Part of the clones is absent; in the studies checked, under half of the shortfall reflects unresolved V genes, and no reason is known for the rest. V and J calls and clone size come straight from that table; D and trimming were deduced from the DNA. The sample table records some 300,000 clones; approximately 86% of these occur just once. The ten largest account for 1% of the sample.

Material: PBMCs or T cells enriched from blood (not recorded which). This TCR was sampled from a woman aged 25 to 45 who had recovered from COVID-19.

The nucleotides are TGTGCCAGCAGTTTGGCTAGCAGCTCCTACAATGAGCAGTTCTTC. Its protein reads: CASSLASSSYNEQFF. The chain uses TRBV28 and TRBJ2-1; D gene: possibly TRBD2, on 5 matching bases. Measured from the cysteine to the phenylalanine, the CDR3 is 15 residues long. Only CDR3 DNA is held: 45 bases, read in frame from base 1. Reading the germline V gene gives CDR1 MDHEN and CDR2 SYDVKM. V gives up 3 bases and J gives up 0 bases, and the segment between their germline ends measures 9 bases.